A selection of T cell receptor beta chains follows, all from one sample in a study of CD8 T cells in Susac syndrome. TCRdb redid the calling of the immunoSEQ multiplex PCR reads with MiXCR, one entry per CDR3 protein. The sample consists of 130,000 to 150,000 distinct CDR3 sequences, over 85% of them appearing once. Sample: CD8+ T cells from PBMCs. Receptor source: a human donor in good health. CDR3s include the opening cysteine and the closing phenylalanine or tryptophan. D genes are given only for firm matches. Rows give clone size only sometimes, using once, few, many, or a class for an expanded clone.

DNA: TGTGCCAGCAGTGAAGGGTGGGCTGAAGCTTTCTTT; CDR3: CASSEGWAEAFF; size: NA; V: TRBV25-1; J: TRBJ1-1; D: NA
DNA: TGTGCCAGCAGCTCCGGGGCCTACACAGATACGCAGTATTTT; CDR3: CASSSGAYTDTQYF; size: NA; V: TRBV5-4; J: TRBJ2-3; D: NA
DNA: TGTGCCAGCAGCTTAGAACCCGGGGAGGTTTTGCAGACCCAGTACTTC; CDR3: CASSLEPGEVLQTQYF; size: NA; V: TRBV7-8; J: TRBJ2-5; D: NA
DNA: TGCAGCGTTGAGTGGGTAGAAGCTTTCTTT; CDR3: CSVEWVEAFF; size: NA; V: TRBV29-1; J: TRBJ1-1; D: NA
DNA: TGTGCCACCAGCACAACAGGGGGTCCCTACGAGCAGTACTTC; CDR3: CATSTTGGPYEQYF; size: NA; V: TRBV15; J: TRBJ2-7; D: TRBD1
DNA: TGTGCCAGCAGCTTAGGATCGGGGTTCTCTAACTATGGCTACACCTTC; CDR3: CASSLGSGFSNYGYTF; size: once; V: TRBV7-9; J: TRBJ1-2; D: NA
DNA: TGTGCCAGTAGAACGGGGGGCCTTCAGCCCCAGCATTTT; CDR3: CASRTGGLQPQHF; size: NA; V: TRBV19; J: TRBJ1-5; D: NA
DNA: TGTGCCAGCAGCCAAGTCCCTAGCGGCTACGAGCAGTACTTC; CDR3: CASSQVPSGYEQYF; size: NA; V: TRBV3-1; J: TRBJ2-7; D: TRBD2
DNA: TGTGCCAGCAGTGAAGCCGGTCCTGGAAACACCATATATTTT; CDR3: CASSEAGPGNTIYF; size: NA; V: TRBV25-1; J: TRBJ1-3; D: NA
DNA: TGTGCCAGCAGTTTAGCCAGGGGGGTCTACGAGCAGTACTTC; CDR3: CASSLARGVYEQYF; size: NA; V: TRBV27; J: TRBJ2-7; D: NA
DNA: TGTGCCAGCAGTGATAGCGGGAGTGTCACAGATACGCAGTATTTT; CDR3: CASSDSGSVTDTQYF; size: NA; V: TRBV6-1; J: TRBJ2-3; D: TRBD2
DNA: TGTGCCAGCAGCCCCCCCGGGGGTTCCTACAATGAGCAGTTCTTC; CDR3: CASSPPGGSYNEQFF; size: NA; V: TRBV13; J: TRBJ2-1; D: NA
DNA: TGTGCCAGCAGCGCTGGACAGGGGGTCTACGAGCAGTACTTC; CDR3: CASSAGQGVYEQYF; size: NA; V: TRBV6-1; J: TRBJ2-7; D: TRBD1
DNA: TGTGCCAGCAGCCCCCCCCTTACCGGGGCCCAAGAGACCCAGTACTTC; CDR3: CASSPPLTGAQETQYF; size: medium-sized; V: TRBV7-2; J: TRBJ2-5; D: NA
DNA: TGTGCCAGCAGTGACAGGGGGTCTGGGGCCAACGTCCTGACTTTC; CDR3: CASSDRGSGANVLTF; size: NA; V: TRBV27; J: TRBJ2-6; D: TRBD1
DNA: TGCAGCGTTGTAGGGGGGGAGAACTATGGCTACACCTTC; CDR3: CSVVGGENYGYTF; size: NA; V: TRBV29-1; J: TRBJ1-2; D: NA
DNA: TGTGCCAGCAGCTGGGGACAGGGGGCCGGAGATACGCAGTATTTT; CDR3: CASSWGQGAGDTQYF; size: few; V: TRBV7-9; J: TRBJ2-3; D: TRBD1
DNA: TGTGCCATCAGTGAACTATGGACAGGGGTGTATCAAGAGACCCAGTACTTC; CDR3: CAISELWTGVYQETQYF; size: NA; V: TRBV10-3; J: TRBJ2-5; D: TRBD1
DNA: TGTGCCTGGTCACTGGACTACGAGCAGTACTTC; CDR3: CAWSLDYEQYF; size: NA; V: TRBV30; J: TRBJ2-7; D: NA
DNA: TGTGCCAGCAGCTTATCTGGAGGGTCCGGGGAGCTGTTTTTT; CDR3: CASSLSGGSGELFF; size: few; V: TRBV7-6; J: TRBJ2-2; D: NA
DNA: TGCAGTGGGACTAGCGGTTCCTACAATGAGCAGTTCTTC; CDR3: CSGTSGSYNEQFF; size: once; V: TRBV20-1; J: TRBJ2-1; D: TRBD2